One T cell receptor (beta chain) is described in this entry. These data belong to a study of shared clonotypes between healthy human individuals. Profiled with immunoSEQ multiplex PCR; TCRdb holds only in-frame clones, not every one. The table has about 2.1 million clones, roughly 95% seen once. Naive CD8 isolation took CD45RO-negative cells positively selected for CCR7 and excluded terminally differentiated effector memory CD45RA+ cells. The donors, all of them Caucasian adults, lived in Nashville, Tennessee. The sample comprised naive CD8+ T cells from PBMCs. The sequence came from a man aged 18 to 30 in good health. Some clones in this sample may be carry-over from other donors' samples.

The CDR3 DNA follows: TGTGCCTGGAGCCTCTTGGGAGGGCCCTACGAGCAGTACTTC. Protein sequence: CAWSLLGGPYEQYF. The V gene is TRBV30, the J gene TRBJ2-7; 7 positions match TRBD2. The CDR3 totals 14 residues. Germline loops: CDR1 GTSNPN, CDR2 SVGIG (reference sequence). V lost 3 bases and J lost 2; bases outside the gene matches: 7.